The sequence of this T cell receptor beta chain was determined in a study of cytomegalovirus exposure and HLA in healthy donors. Between the trimmed V and J ends, which lost 2 bases and 7 bases, there was a span of 12 bases. The CDR3 sequence is 14 residues long. CDR1 and CDR2 (germline): MNHNY, SVGAGI (reference sequence). Clones were sequenced by immunoSEQ multiplex PCR, and TCRdb holds only the in-frame ones, with some missing. The sample has about 88,000 clones, 95% to 98% seen once. Sequenced input: PBMCs. The V call is TRBV6-6, the J call TRBJ2-1; no clear D. This clonotype was sampled from a man younger than 35 in good health and CMV-seronegative. The DNA of the CDR3 is TGTGCCAGCAGTTACGCCGATTCTAGAAATGAGCAGTTCTTC. Protein product: CASSYADSRNEQFF.